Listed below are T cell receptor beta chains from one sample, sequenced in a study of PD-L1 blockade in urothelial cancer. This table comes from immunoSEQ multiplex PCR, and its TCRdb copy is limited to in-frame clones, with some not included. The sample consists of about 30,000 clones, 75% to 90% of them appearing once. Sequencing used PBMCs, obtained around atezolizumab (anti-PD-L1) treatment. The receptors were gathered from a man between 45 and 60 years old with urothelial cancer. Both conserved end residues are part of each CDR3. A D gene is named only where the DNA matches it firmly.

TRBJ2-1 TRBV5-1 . CASSQNMAIPFHEQFF TGCGCCAGCAGCCAGAACATGGCCATCCCTTTCCATGAGCAGTTCTTC
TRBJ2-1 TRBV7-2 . CASSLLGPSINEQFF TGTGCCAGCAGCTTACTTGGGCCCTCGATCAATGAGCAGTTCTTC
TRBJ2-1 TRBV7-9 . CASSLDSGWEQFF TGTGCCAGCAGCTTAGATTCAGGGTGGGAGCAGTTCTTC
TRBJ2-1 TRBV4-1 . CASSRLAHVLIPSYNEQFF TGCGCCAGCAGCCGGCTAGCGCACGTCTTAATACCGTCCTACAATGAGCAGTTCTTC
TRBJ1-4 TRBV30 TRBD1 CAWSVSDRANEKLFF TGTGCCTGGAGTGTCTCGGACAGGGCTAATGAAAAACTGTTTTTT
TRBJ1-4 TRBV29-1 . CSVVNRSNEKLFF TGCAGCGTTGTGAACAGGTCTAATGAAAAACTGTTTTTT
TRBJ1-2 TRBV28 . CASTLRGYGYTF TGTGCCAGCACTCTTCGGGGCTATGGCTACACCTTC
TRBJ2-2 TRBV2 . CASSETGMNTGELFF TGTGCCAGCAGTGAAACAGGGATGAACACCGGGGAGCTGTTTTTT
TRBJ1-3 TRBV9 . CASSVDPAGNTIYF TGTGCCAGCAGCGTAGACCCCGCGGGAAACACCATATATTTT
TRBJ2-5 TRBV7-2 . CASSPSAAQETQYF TGTGCCAGCAGCCCTAGTGCGGCACAAGAGACCCAGTACTTC